These 13 T cell receptor beta chains originate from one sample sequenced in a study of T cell responses to AZD1222 COVID-19 vaccine. Libraries were prepared by immunoSEQ multiplex PCR; TCRdb keeps only in-frame clonotypes and omits some of them. The sample has some 180,000 clones, roughly 91% seen once; the top ten hold about 2.1%. The source material was peripheral blood, sampled 28 days after the second AZD1222 dose. The origin of the receptors is an adult who received the AZD1222 COVID-19 vaccine.

The rearrangement joins TRBV2 to TRBJ2-1; D is possibly TRBD2 (5 bases). Germline V lookup: CDR1 SNHLY, CDR2 FYNNEI. Trimming cost V 5 bases and J 4 bases, with 18 bases left between them. This CDR3 has 16 residues. The chain's CDR3 is CASSTKGYGGYNEQFF. In DNA form, the CDR3 reads TGTGCCAGCAGTACGAAAGGCTACGGCGGGTACAATGAGCAGTTCTTC.

The chain employs TRBV15 and TRBJ1-5, with 8 bases matching TRBD1. V lost 2 bases and J lost 6; bases outside the gene matches: 3. The CDR3 runs to 14 residues. Per germline, CDR1 LNHNV and CDR2 YYDKDF (reference sequence). The CDR3 nucleotides are TGTGCCACCAGCAGACAGGGGGCGGGTCAGCCCCAGCATTTT. As protein: CATSRQGAGQPQHF.

V gene TRBV5-1 combines with J gene TRBJ2-5; tentative D call: TRBD2 (5 bases). The germline V gene encodes CDR1 SGHRS and CDR2 YFSETQ. The CDR3 has 16 residues. V gave up 0 bases and J gave up 1 base, with 13 bases separating them. The CDR3 here is CASSLGGSSLQETQYF. In nucleotides, the CDR3 is TGCGCCAGCAGCTTGGGAGGGTCATCCCTCCAAGAGACCCAGTACTTC.

This sequence joins TRBV29-1 and TRBJ2-2; no firm D call. The CDR3 has 15 amino acids. The germline V gene has CDR1 SQVTM and CDR2 ANQGSEA. The V end was cut by 5 bases, the J end by 1 base, with 14 bases between. The CDR3 reads CSVWFGPGNTGELFF. CDR3 nucleotide sequence: TGCAGCGTTTGGTTCGGTCCGGGGAACACCGGGGAGCTGTTTTTT.

The chain joins TRBV30 to TRBJ1-5; the D is unclear. The CDR3 consists of 13 residues. Germline CDR1 GTSNPN, CDR2 SVGIG (reference sequence). V lost 0 bases and J 4 bases, leaving 7 bases between the germline ends. The CDR3 DNA reads as TGTGCCTGGAGTGTAGAGTTAAATCAGCCCCAGCATTTT. Amino acids: CAWSVELNQPQHF.

The V and J genes are TRBV7-3 and TRBJ1-1; maybe TRBD1 (5 bases). This CDR3 comprises 15 residues. V shed 5 bases and J shed 4 bases, with 17 bases lying between them. CDR1 and CDR2 (germline): SGHTA, FQGTGA. CDR3 DNA: TGTGCCAGCAGCACCGTCGGGACCCCGAGCACTGAAGCTTTCTTT. It specifies CASSTVGTPSTEAFF.

This clone was seen a few times. V is TRBV4-3 and J is TRBJ1-1, with D unresolved. The CDR3 length is 13 residues. Trimming cost V 4 bases and J 7 bases, with 13 bases left between them. Germline lookup yields CDR1 LGHNA and CDR2 YSLEER. The CDR3 spells CASSPSVGFEAFF. Written as DNA, the CDR3 is TGCGCCAGCAGCCCCAGCGTGGGTTTTGAAGCTTTCTTT.

The gene calls are TRBV18 and TRBJ2-3; maybe TRBD1 (5 bases). This CDR3 has 15 amino acids. V was pared by 3 bases and J by 0 bases, with 10 bases between. The germline gives CDR1 KGHSH, CDR2 LQKENI. The CDR3 DNA reads as TGTGCCAGCTCACCTTCTAGGGGTAGCACAGATACGCAGTATTTT. Amino acids: CASSPSRGSTDTQYF.

This chain connects TRBV5-5 to TRBJ2-7, with D uncertain. Per germline, CDR1 SGHKS and CDR2 YYEKEE (reference sequence). Between the trimmed V and J ends, which lost 0 bases and 3 bases, there was a span of 7 bases. The CDR3 has 13 amino acids. The CDR3 reads CASSLGPNYEQYF. In nucleotides, the CDR3 is TGTGCCAGCAGCTTGGGACCGAACTACGAGCAGTACTTC. Supplemented by reference TRBV5-5 and TRBJ2-7, the full variable domain reads DAGVTQSPTHLIKTRGQQVTLRCSPISGHKSVSWYQQVLGQGPQFIFQYYEKEERGRGNFPDRFSARQFPNYSSELNVNALLLGDSALYLCASSLGPNYEQYFGPGTRLTVT.

The chain links TRBV27 to TRBJ1-6, with 8 nucleotides matching TRBD1. Germline V gene sequence: CDR1 MNHEY, CDR2 SMNVEV (reference sequence). CDR3 length equals 17 residues. The ends lost 3 bases at V and 13 bases at J; junction bases unmatched: 17. The CDR3 here is CASSFWTGSRQITPLHF. The CDR3, as DNA: TGTGCCAGCAGTTTCTGGACAGGGTCCAGACAAATCACTCCCCTCCACTTT.

This clone was counted once. This rearrangement joins TRBV4-3 to TRBJ2-7, with D possibly matching TRBD2 (6 bases). Trimming pared 0 bases from V and 6 bases from J, leaving 18 bases between. Per the germline V gene, CDR1 is LGHNA and CDR2 is YSLEER. This CDR3 spans 16 amino acids. CDR3: CASSQDVIGEDGEQYF. CDR3 in DNA: TGCGCCAGCAGCCAAGATGTTATCGGGGAGGACGGCGAGCAGTACTTC.

V usage is TRBV19 and J usage is TRBJ2-3, with TRBD2 identical over 8 bases. The CDR3 covers 17 residues. With V trimmed by 0 bases and J by 7 bases, 12 bases remained unmatched. CDR1 is LNHDA and CDR2 is SQIVND in the germline V gene (reference sequence). Here the CDR3 reads CASSIDGSGTPAYTQYF. Written as DNA, the CDR3 is TGTGCCAGTAGTATAGATGGTAGCGGGACCCCCGCATATACGCAGTATTTT.

The chain links TRBV15 to TRBJ1-6, with D hard to call. The V end was cut by 0 bases, the J end by 9 bases, with 6 bases between. Germline V lookup: CDR1 LNHNV, CDR2 YYDKDF (reference sequence). The CDR3 has 13 amino acids. CDR3 residues: CATSRDLSSPLHF. The CDR3 DNA is TGTGCCACCAGCAGAGATCTCTCTTCACCCCTCCACTTT.